Shown below are 8 T cell receptor beta chains from a single sample sequenced in a study of persistence of HIV-infected CD4 T cells. No antigen has been identified for these receptors. The stimulus was lysate of CMV-infected fibroblasts, about 10 ug/mL. Memory cells lacking CD40L and CD69 with high CD45RO were sorted. The libraries were made with immunoSEQ version 4 in survey mode. Produced via immunoSEQ multiplex PCR; TCRdb's table is partial and in-frame only. The repertoire holds roughly 35,000 clones, with about 85% as singletons. The sample consisted of CD4+ T cells sorted from PBMCs after 18-hour stimulation, taken from a patient who received antiretroviral therapy. The receptors originated from an adult man with HIV who was CMV-seropositive.

The gene calls are TRBV5-1 and TRBJ2-1; 8 nucleotides align to TRBD2. Germline loops: CDR1 SGHRS, CDR2 YFSETQ. V trimming: 5 bases; J trimming: 6 bases; junction bases outside the gene matches: 10. There are 15 residues in the CDR3. The CDR3 region is CASRTSGSLRNEQFF. CDR3 coding DNA: TGCGCCAGCAGGACCAGCGGGAGCTTACGCAATGAGCAGTTCTTC. The full variable domain, with the rest looked up from reference TRBV5-1 and TRBJ2-1, is KAGVTQTPRYLIKTRGQQVTLSCSPISGHRSVSWYQQTPGQGLQFLFEYFSETQRNKGNFPGRFSGRQFSNSRSEMNVSTLELGDSALYLCASRTSGSLRNEQFFGPGTRLTVL.

The chain links TRBV7-6 to TRBJ1-5; possible D gene TRBD1, 5 bases. The CDR3 consists of 13 residues. Trimming stripped 2 bases from V and 6 bases from J, with 8 bases between. Germline-derived CDR1 and CDR2 are SGHVS and FNYEAQ. CDR3 protein: CASSLQGGQPQHF. Written as DNA, the CDR3 is TGTGCCAGCAGCTTACAGGGAGGTCAGCCCCAGCATTTT.

This chain joins TRBV5-1 and TRBJ1-1, with 8 bases aligning to TRBD1. With V trimmed by 1 base and J by 4 bases, 6 bases remained unmatched. The germline V gene encodes CDR1 SGHRS and CDR2 YFSETQ. This CDR3 is built from 15 residues. In DNA, the CDR3 is TGCGCCAGCAGCTTGTCTGGACAGGGAGGCACTGAAGCTTTCTTT. It encodes CASSLSGQGGTEAFF.

A single count supports this clone. The chain links TRBV6-1 to TRBJ1-2, with TRBD1 matching 9 bases. The germline CDR1 and CDR2 sequences are MNHNS and SASEGT. This CDR3 contains 13 residues. V dropped 1 base and J dropped 6; count of bases not matched to a gene: 0. In DNA form, the CDR3 reads TGTGCCAGCAGTGAAGGGACAGGGGATGGCTACACCTTC. This codes for CASSEGTGDGYTF.

This sequence joins TRBV5-1 and TRBJ2-3; possible D gene TRBD1, 6 bases. CDR1 SGHRS and CDR2 YFSETQ come from the germline V gene. This CDR3 is 14 amino acids long. The ends were cut back, 2 bases at V and 2 bases at J, with 9 bases in the middle. The CDR3 DNA is TGCGCCAGCAGCTTCGGACAGTACACAGATACGCAGTATTTT. Its translation is CASSFGQYTDTQYF.

The J gene is TRBJ2-2, the V gene TRBV19; D perhaps matches TRBD1 (6 bases). The length of the CDR3 is 14 residues. Germline lookup yields CDR1 LNHDA and CDR2 SQIVND (reference sequence). Trimming took 6 bases from V and 4 from J, leaving 12 bases between them. In DNA, the CDR3 is TGTGCCAGTAGGATGGACAGCACCACCGGGGAGCTGTTTTTT. It translates to CASRMDSTTGELFF.

V is TRBV19 and J is TRBJ1-5, with D perhaps matching TRBD1 (5 bases). Between the trimmed V and J ends, which lost 0 bases and 6 bases, there was a span of 6 bases. There are 13 residues in the CDR3. CDR1 LNHDA and CDR2 SQIVND come from the germline V gene (reference sequence). DNA of the CDR3: TGTGCCAGTAGTATAGATCAGGGTCAGCCCCAGCATTTT. Translation: CASSIDQGQPQHF.

V gene TRBV9 combines with J gene TRBJ2-6; D unresolved. The CDR3 is 14 amino acids. V shed 7 bases and J shed 0 bases, with 8 bases lying between them. Germline V gives CDR1 SGDLS, CDR2 YYNGEE. In DNA, the CDR3 is TGTGCCAGCGGGCCTTACTCTGGGGCCAACGTCCTGACTTTC. Translating it yields CASGPYSGANVLTF.